One sample yielded the 17 T cell receptor beta chains listed below, sequenced in a study of response to subunit inactivated influenza vaccine. TCRdb called the RT-PCR reads again in MiXCR, with one record for every CDR3 protein. The sample records 500,000 to 550,000 distinct CDR3 sequences, 6% to 9% being singletons. This sample comprised PBMCs from blood, obtained around 25 months after vaccination. All receptors come from a man aged 50-75 years who received an inactivated influenza vaccine.

This clonotype was observed at least ten times. J is TRBJ2-5 and V is TRBV7-2; maybe TRBD2 (6 bases). Per germline, CDR1 SGHTA and CDR2 FQGNSA. The CDR3 sequence is 14 residues long. V was cut by 3 bases and J by 4 bases, with 12 bases left in between. The CDR3 DNA sequence: TGTGCCAGCAGCTTCAATAGCGGAAGAGAGACCCAGTACTTC. Translating gives CASSFNSGRETQYF.

This clonotype appeared many times. V usage is TRBV12-3 or TRBV12-4 and J usage is TRBJ2-3, with a tentative D call TRBD1 (5 bases). The CDR3 has 16 residues. Trimming cost V 0 bases and J 0 bases, with 10 bases left between them. The DNA of the CDR3 is TGTGCCAGCAGTTTAGCAAGACAGATTAGCACAGATACGCAGTATTTT. Amino acid sequence: CASSLARQISTDTQYF.

The chain uses TRBV19 and TRBJ1-1, with 10 bases identical to TRBD1. This CDR3 is 14 amino acids long. Germline values: CDR1 LNHDA, CDR2 SQIVND (reference sequence). V trimming: 8 bases; J trimming: 3 bases; junction bases outside the gene matches: 6. CDR3 sequence: CASETGQGYTEAFF. The DNA for the CDR3 is TGTGCCAGTGAGACGGGACAGGGGTACACTGAAGCTTTCTTT.

The chain uses TRBV6-5 and TRBJ2-1, with 9 bases identical to TRBD2. The CDR3 length is 19 residues. V lost 1 base and J lost 7; bases outside the gene matches: 17. Germline CDR1 MNHEY, CDR2 SVGAGI. The CDR3 here is CASSYYGSGRSARKNEQFF. The CDR3 DNA reads as TGTGCCAGCAGTTACTATGGTAGCGGGAGATCGGCCCGGAAAAATGAGCAGTTCTTC.

This rearrangement joins TRBV12-3 or TRBV12-4 to TRBJ2-2; TRBD2 aligns across 8 bases. The V and J ends lost 6 bases and 5 bases, in that order; junction bases with no gene match: 11. This CDR3 region has 16 residues. CDR3 region: CASSREREPSTGELFF. CDR3 nucleotides: TGTGCCAGCAGCCGCGAGCGGGAGCCGAGTACCGGGGAGCTGTTTTTT.

This clonotype was counted a few times. CDR3 bases: TGTGCCAGCAGCCAAGATCAACAAGGTGGCTACACCTTC. This sequence encodes CASSQDQQGGYTF. This rearrangement joins TRBV4-2 to TRBJ1-2; D unresolved. The CDR3 is made up of 13 amino acids. The germline CDR1 and CDR2 sequences are LGHNA and YNFKEQ. Trimming left V 0 bases short and J 7 bases short, with 9 bases between.

V gene TRBV12-3 or TRBV12-4 combines with J gene TRBJ1-5; D is unresolved. This CDR3 is built from 13 residues. V shed 8 bases and J shed 5 bases, with 13 bases lying between them. This CDR3 is CASSGESHQPQHF. CDR3 in DNA: TGTGCCAGCTCCGGGGAATCTCATCAGCCCCAGCATTTT.

This clonotype was counted ten times or more. This chain uses TRBV5-6 with TRBJ2-2; TRBD1 matches at 7 bases. From germline, CDR1 is SGHDT and CDR2 YYEEEE. The length of the CDR3 is 16 residues. Trimming cost V 1 base and J 5 bases; bases outside gene matches: 8. CDR3 amino acids: CASSLMSGGRTGELFF. CDR3 sequence (DNA): TGTGCCAGCAGCTTGATGTCAGGGGGTCGGACCGGGGAGCTGTTTTTT. The complete variable domain, with remaining parts taken from reference TRBV5-6 and TRBJ2-2, reads DAGVTQSPTHLIKTRGQQVTLRCSPKSGHDTVSWYQQALGQGPQFIFQYYEEEERQRGNFPDRFSGHQFPNYSSELNVNALLLGDSALYLCASSLMSGGRTGELFFGEGSRLTVL.

This clonotype has a handful of counts. This chain joins TRBV20-1 and TRBJ2-7, with D perhaps matching TRBD2 (6 bases). The CDR3 covers 12 residues. Germline lookup yields CDR1 DFQATT and CDR2 SNEGSKA (reference sequence). Between the trimmed V and J ends, which lost 4 bases and 6 bases, there was a span of 13 bases. The CDR3 DNA reads TGCAGTGCTAAATCTAGCGATAGCGAGCAGTACTTC. Translating gives CSAKSSDSEQYF.

The sample holds a few counts of this clonotype. The chain employs TRBV12-3 or TRBV12-4 and TRBJ1-5; possibly TRBD1 for D (5 bases). The CDR3 has 12 residues. Trimming stripped 8 bases from V and 4 bases from J, with 9 bases between. CDR3 sequence: CASGGSNQPQHF. The CDR3, as DNA: TGTGCCAGCGGGGGAAGTAATCAGCCCCAGCATTTT.

This clonotype has a handful of counts. This chain uses TRBV4-2 with TRBJ2-2; D is unresolved. Germline assignment: CDR1 LGHNA and CDR2 YNFKEQ. With 4 bases removed from V and 0 bases from J, the gap between germline ends came to 12 bases. The CDR3 has 16 amino acids. CDR3 sequence (DNA): TGTGCCAGCAGCCCCTTCGGGTCCGCGAACACCGGGGAGCTGTTTTTT. Its translation: CASSPFGSANTGELFF.

The V call is TRBV20-1, the J call TRBJ2-2; 10 nucleotides match TRBD2. V dropped 0 bases and J dropped 0; count of bases not matched to a gene: 7. Looked up from germline, CDR1 is DFQATT and CDR2 is SNEGSKA (reference sequence). The CDR3 contains 18 residues. CDR3 DNA: TGCAGTGCTAGAGATTGGGCTAGCGGGGGCCCGAACACCGGGGAGCTGTTTTTT. It is translated as CSARDWASGGPNTGELFF.

There are a few counts of this clonotype. The genes are TRBV7-2 and TRBJ2-4, with D possibly being TRBD1 or TRBD2 (6 bases each). This CDR3 has 16 residues. Per germline, CDR1 SGHTA and CDR2 FQGNSA. V was pared by 2 bases and J by 5 bases, with 16 bases between. The DNA of the CDR3 is TGTGCCAGCAGCTTACCAAGGGGGGTAGTGCAAAACATTCAGTACTTC. Translating it yields CASSLPRGVVQNIQYF.

The chain joins TRBV20-1 to TRBJ2-6; tentatively, D is TRBD2 (5 bases). This CDR3 contains 17 residues. Germline V gives CDR1 DFQATT, CDR2 SNEGSKA (reference sequence). The V gene lost 0 bases and the J gene lost 1 base, with 13 bases spanning the gap. CDR3 amino acids: CSARDYGDSSGANVLTF. The CDR3 coding sequence is TGCAGTGCTAGAGATTACGGGGATTCTTCTGGGGCCAACGTCCTGACTTTC.

This clonotype was seen more than once but under ten times. The chain employs TRBV20-1 and TRBJ2-3; 11 positions agree with TRBD2. The CDR3 length is 15 residues. CDR1 is DFQATT and CDR2 is SNEGSKA in the germline V gene (reference sequence). The junction had 5 bases not matched to a gene; V was cut back by 6 bases and J by 0 bases. The CDR3 here is CSAMPSGRSTDTQYF. The CDR3 region has the DNA TGCAGTGCGATGCCTAGCGGGAGGAGCACAGATACGCAGTATTTT.

The sample holds many counts of this clonotype. The chain combines TRBV28 with TRBJ2-7, with D perhaps assigned TRBD1 or TRBD2 (5 bases each). The V and J ends lost 8 bases and 2 bases respectively, with 13 bases between them. The CDR3 totals 13 residues. Germline-derived CDR1 and CDR2 are MDHEN and SYDVKM. The CDR3 protein is CASPWGFTYEQYF. CDR3 bases: TGTGCCAGCCCCTGGGGGTTTACCTACGAGCAGTACTTC.

The CDR3 DNA reads as TGCGCCAGCAGGGGGGGCGGCTACGAGCAGTACTTC. Protein sequence: CASRGGGYEQYF. This chain links TRBV5-1 with TRBJ2-7, with D perhaps TRBD1 or TRBD2 (6 bases each). The CDR3 spans 12 residues. V was clipped by 5 bases and J by 3 bases, with 9 bases between them. Germline CDR1 and CDR2: SGHRS and YFSETQ.